Sequencing of this T cell receptor beta chain was carried out in a study of blood T cell repertoires in COVID-19. Study-wide context: Sites across the United States, Italy and Spain contributed samples from acute and convalescent COVID-19.

This CDR3 is built from 15 residues. Germline values: CDR1 MNHEY, CDR2 SVGAGI. Trimming removed 6 bases from V and 7 bases from J; junction bases left unmatched: 8. How the authors handled the data: Estimation of nucleated cell counts was performed using reference gene primer amplification. Clones were read by immunoSEQ multiplex PCR, and TCRdb kept only the in-frame ones, dropping some. D and trimming were read from the DNA, whereas the V and J calls and clone size are those reported in that table. This sample has 80,000 to 90,000 clones, with roughly 86% found just once. The chain joins TRBV6-5 to TRBJ2-1, with 11 bases that match TRBD1. The sample comprised peripheral blood. This TCR was sampled from a woman of 80 years or more with acute or convalescent COVID-19. CDR3 DNA: TGTGCCAGCAGATTTACCGGGACAGGGGGGAATGAGCAGTTCTTC. As protein: CASRFTGTGGNEQFF.